The sequence of this T cell receptor beta chain was determined in a study of PD-L1 blockade in urothelial cancer (dated by TCRdb to the late 2010s). With respect to the entire study: Therapy was started at some point between 2014 and 2016 for all patients, and atezolizumab 1,200 mg was administered intravenously every 3 weeks. Somatic, immune and clinical correlates of response to PD-L1 blockade with atezolizumab in urothelial cancer were the focus of an exploratory multi-omic analysis. Eight to ten patients achieved durable clinical benefit and 20 did not. A median of roughly 140,000 T cells and 80,000 to 100,000 unique TCRs was obtained from blood samples, and a median clonality of around 0.08 was observed. Durable clinical benefit meant progression-free survival longer than 6 months, and TCR features were also tested against progression-free and overall survival. In the same patients, pretreatment tumors underwent whole exome sequencing and RNA sequencing in addition to TCR sequencing. An ECOG performance status of 0 or 1 was recorded for the patients, and 0 to 3 prior chemotherapy regimens had been received by the patients. Blood samples were analyzed 3 weeks after the start of treatment (second dose) and 6 weeks after the start of treatment. Pretreatment tumor samples, along with matched peripheral blood collected serially before and after atezolizumab treatment, underwent TCR sequencing. Pretreatment blood TCR-seq was available for around 29 patients, at least one posttreatment blood collection was obtained for some 24 patients, and tumor TCR-seq was available for some 24 patients. About 85% of the 29 patients were males with bladder-origin urothelial cancer, and about 65% of the roughly 30 reported a prior smoking history.

A cohort of 25 to 35 patients with locally advanced or metastatic urothelial carcinoma, treated at Memorial Sloan Kettering on a trial protocol, was included. Peripheral blood mononuclear cells were collected pretreatment and during treatment, with between 1 and 8 total time points obtained per patient. The Qiagen DNeasy Blood extraction kit was used to purify genomic DNA from total PBMCs and tumor samples. PBMCs were collected pretreatment and during treatment, and were isolated and stored as previously described. Remarks on this clone: Its antigen specificity is not known. Per-base quality was not reported, and no clone a single base away is much larger than it.

Inclusive of the bounding cysteine and phenylalanine, the CDR3 is 15 residues long. The sequence is cut down to CDR3 DNA, 45 bases in frame from base 1. Deletion took 3 bases off V and 7 bases off J, with a span of 17 bases between the germline ends. CDR1 and CDR2, per the germline V gene, are SGDLS and YYNGEE. Synthetic TCR analog templates were spiked into each PCR so that absolute template abundance could be estimated from read counts. The immunoSEQ assay used bias-controlled V and J gene primers to amplify TCRbeta CDR3 regions from genomic DNA. Sequencing of rearranged TCRbeta segments was done at approximately 20X coverage. The study's own analysis went as follows. Sequencing errors were corrected by clustering, and CDR3s were annotated against IMGT so that V, D and J genes could be assigned. Only productive TCRbeta rearrangements were used in downstream analyses, excluding out-of-frame or stop-codon sequences. Clonality was computed as one minus Shannon entropy normalized by the log of the number of unique productive sequences. Clones differing between time points or between blood and tumor were identified using Fisher's exact test with Benjamini-Hochberg correction, with an adjusted p below 0.01 applied as the threshold. TCRdb's version of the immuneACCESS table is confined to in-frame rearrangements and falls short of the full clone set. An unresolved V gene accounts for under half of the shortfall where checked; the remainder is of unknown origin. The DNA was the basis for D and trimming; V, J and clone size are from that table. The sample contains 17,000 or so clones, approximately 86% of them found a single time. The ten biggest clones cover about 6% of the sample.

Results the study describes overall, beyond this receptor: A pretreatment peripheral blood TCR clonality below the median was linked to improved progression-free and overall survival. Because the sample size was small (n of about 29) and many exploratory analyses were performed, the results are intended to be hypothesis-generating. Among patients with durable benefit, tumor-associated TCR clones showed greater expansion in peripheral blood 3 weeks after treatment started (n ≈ 20, p = 0.022).

The clonotype was recovered from a man in his fifties or sixties with urothelial cancer. The sample was PBMCs, taken around atezolizumab (anti-PD-L1) treatment. The chain employs TRBV9 and TRBJ2-1, with the identity of the D gene unclear. The nucleotides are TGTGCCAGCAGCGAGCTCGGCCACCCGAGGAATGAGCAGTTCTTC. It translates to CASSELGHPRNEQFF.